This T cell receptor (beta chain) originates from a study of Ad26.COV2.S vaccination and SARS-CoV-2 variants. In the study overall: The vaccine Ad26.COV2.S was put into the muscle once, or twice with 56 days between.

Profiling relied on immunoSEQ multiplex PCR, and the TCRdb table lists in-frame clones only, not all of them. The sample has 300,000 to 400,000 clones, around 86% seen once. This CDR3 spans 15 amino acids. Germline trimming cut 6 bases from V and 5 bases from J; bases unmatched to any gene: 11. Germline values: CDR1 SGHTS, CDR2 YDEGEE. Regarding treatment: some 19 received Ad26.COV2.S at low or high dose, single or two shots; roughly five received placebo; per-sample allocation not given. Material that was analyzed had been drawn on day 63 after the first vaccine or placebo injection. The sequence derives from a person aged 18-65 years who received the Ad26.COV2.S COVID-19 vaccine or a placebo. This chain joins TRBV5-8 and TRBJ1-2; 9 nucleotides agree with TRBD1. Sequenced material: peripheral blood, taken in a trial of Ad26.COV2.S vaccine versus placebo. The CDR3 bases are TGTGCCAGCACCCAACCCGGACAGGGGATTTATGGCTACACCTTC. This gives the protein CASTQPGQGIYGYTF.